A selection of T cell receptor beta chains follows, all from one sample in a study of blood T cell repertoires in COVID-19. Data came from immunoSEQ multiplex PCR; TCRdb stores just in-frame clones and leaves some out. The sample has 30,000 to 40,000 clones; 75% are singletons. Material for sequencing was peripheral blood. The receptors derive from a man older than 75 with active or convalescent COVID-19. Both conserved end residues are part of each CDR3. A D gene is named only where the DNA matches it firmly. Clone size, where shown, is once, few, many, or a class for clones that have expanded.

NA	TRBJ1-2	NA	TRBV28	CASSLSDSRGGYTF	TGTGCCAGCAGTTTATCGGACAGTCGAGGGGGCTACACCTTC
NA	TRBJ1-6	TRBD1	TRBV5-1	CASSLAGDRGGWDNSPLHF	TGCGCCAGCAGCTTGGCAGGCGACAGGGGAGGATGGGATAATTCACCCCTCCACTTT
once	TRBJ1-4	NA	TRBV2	CATRDDGNEKLFF	TGTGCCACCAGAGACGACGGGAATGAAAAACTGTTTTTT
NA	TRBJ2-1	TRBD2	TRBV10-1	CASSPLAGGQGEQFF	TGCGCCAGCAGTCCTCTAGCGGGAGGGCAGGGTGAGCAGTTCTTC
NA	TRBJ2-1	TRBD2	TRBV10-2	CASSEWVAGSLYNEQFF	TGCGCCAGCAGTGAGTGGGTAGCGGGATCGCTTTACAATGAGCAGTTCTTC
once	TRBJ1-6	TRBD1	TRBV7-9	CASSLVQGGRSPLHF	TGTGCCAGCAGCTTAGTGCAGGGGGGACGGTCACCCCTCCACTTT
once	TRBJ2-2	NA	TRBV5-1	CASRPTGSHAGELFF	TGCGCCAGCAGACCCACGGGTTCCCACGCCGGGGAGCTGTTTTTT
NA	TRBJ2-1	TRBD1	TRBV28	CASSPGGAYNEQFF	TGTGCCAGCAGCCCAGGGGGCGCTTACAATGAGCAGTTCTTC
NA	TRBJ2-2	NA	TRBV27	CASSLNRLVTGELFF	TGTGCCAGCAGTTTAAACCGACTAGTCACCGGGGAGCTGTTTTTT
NA	TRBJ1-1	TRBD1	TRBV29-1	CSVDRTGVERAFF	TGCAGCGTTGATAGAACAGGGGTGGAGAGAGCTTTCTTT
few	TRBJ2-2	TRBD2	TRBV6-6	CASATSDTGELFF	TGTGCCAGCGCGACTAGCGACACCGGGGAGCTGTTTTTT
NA	TRBJ2-1	TRBD1	TRBV7-6	CASSSRQGAPNEQFF	TGTGCCAGCAGCTCCCGACAGGGAGCGCCCAATGAGCAGTTCTTC
few	TRBJ2-2	TRBD2	TRBV15	CATSRQDHTGGHIGELFF	TGTGCCACCAGCAGGCAAGATCACACGGGGGGGCATATCGGGGAGCTGTTTTTT
NA	TRBJ1-6	NA	TRBV6-5	CASNRELNSPLHF	TGTGCCAGCAACCGGGAGTTGAATTCACCCCTCCACTTT
NA	TRBJ1-2	NA	TRBV28	CASGLSPSSGYGYTF	TGTGCCAGCGGACTTTCCCCCAGCTCGGGTTATGGCTACACCTTC
NA	TRBJ2-2	TRBD2	TRBV5-1	CASSLDLSGMAGELFF	TGCGCCAGCAGCTTAGACCTGAGCGGGATGGCCGGGGAGCTGTTTTTT
few	TRBJ2-2	TRBD2	TRBV6-2/TRBV6-3	CASSYLGLSGSFFTGELFF	TGTGCCAGCAGTTATTTGGGGCTTAGCGGGAGTTTTTTCACCGGGGAGCTGTTTTTT
few	TRBJ2-7	TRBD2	TRBV28	CATSGNSYEQYF	TGTGCCACTAGCGGGAACTCCTACGAGCAGTACTTC
NA	TRBJ2-5	TRBD2	TRBV11-3	CASSRTHRVEGGQETQYF	TGTGCCAGCAGCCGCACACACCGGGTAGAGGGAGGGCAAGAGACCCAGTACTTC
NA	TRBJ1-6	TRBD1	TRBV2	CASSLDRENSPLHF	TGTGCCAGCAGCCTCGACAGGGAGAATTCACCCCTCCACTTT
NA	TRBJ2-2	NA	TRBV29-1	CSVNTRGLRNTGELFF	TGCAGCGTGAACACTCGGGGTCTGAGGAACACCGGGGAGCTGTTTTTT
NA	TRBJ2-5	TRBD1	TRBV7-3	CASSLGTGIQETQYF	TGTGCCAGCAGCTTAGGGACAGGGATTCAAGAGACCCAGTACTTC
few	TRBJ2-7	NA	TRBV11-1	CASSLAIGTISSYEQYF	TGTGCCAGCAGCTTAGCGATCGGGACAATAAGCTCCTACGAGCAGTACTTC
NA	TRBJ2-5	TRBD2	TRBV9	CASSPKSGTSGRVQETQYF	TGTGCCAGCAGCCCCAAGTCCGGGACTAGCGGGAGGGTCCAAGAGACCCAGTACTTC
NA	TRBJ2-5	TRBD2	TRBV11-2	CASSLTSPETQYF	TGTGCCAGCAGCTTGACTAGCCCAGAGACCCAGTACTTC
few	TRBJ2-5	NA	TRBV18	CASSLQGTPQETQYF	TGTGCCAGCTCACTACAAGGGACTCCGCAAGAGACCCAGTACTTC
NA	TRBJ1-4	NA	TRBV6-5	CASSSGQEKLFF	TGTGCCAGCAGTTCCGGACAGGAAAAACTGTTTTTT
NA	TRBJ1-1	NA	TRBV2	CASSLTKNTEAFF	TGTGCCAGCAGTCTGACAAAGAACACTGAAGCTTTCTTT
NA	TRBJ2-1	TRBD2	TRBV28	CASSFLRRTREQFF	TGTGCCAGCAGTTTCCTCCGCCGGACTAGAGAGCAGTTCTTC
NA	TRBJ2-1	TRBD2	TRBV5-1	CASRTSGGNNEQFF	TGCGCCAGCAGGACTAGCGGGGGTAACAATGAGCAGTTCTTC
NA	TRBJ2-1	NA	TRBV7-6	CASSSQNEQFF	TGTGCCAGCAGCTCCCAAAATGAGCAGTTCTTC
NA	TRBJ1-4	NA	TRBV19	CASTRYSTNEKLFF	TGTGCCAGCACGAGATATTCAACTAATGAAAAACTGTTTTTT
NA	TRBJ2-7	TRBD2	TRBV28	CASSSLAGVIKYF	TGTGCCAGCAGTTCGCTAGCGGGAGTCATAAAGTACTTC
NA	TRBJ2-3	NA	TRBV5-1	CASSLSSSGDTDTQYF	TGCGCCAGCAGCTTGAGTAGTTCGGGGGATACAGATACGCAGTATTTT
few	TRBJ2-3	NA	TRBV20-1	CSASHGRGTDTQYF	TGCAGTGCTAGTCATGGGCGGGGCACAGATACGCAGTATTTT
NA	TRBJ2-1	NA	TRBV12-5	CASGWGTPYNEQFF	TGTGCTAGTGGTTGGGGGACACCTTACAATGAGCAGTTCTTC
NA	TRBJ2-1	TRBD2	TRBV29-1	CSVLGGITYNEQFF	TGCAGCGTTTTGGGGGGGATAACCTACAATGAGCAGTTCTTC
medium-sized	TRBJ2-7	NA	TRBV3-1/TRBV3-2	CASSQGGVAVYEQYF	TGTGCCAGCAGCCAAGGTGGTGTAGCTGTGTACGAGCAGTACTTC
NA	TRBJ2-7	NA	TRBV11-2	CASSLVADEQYF	TGTGCCAGCAGCTTAGTAGCGGACGAGCAGTACTTC
NA	TRBJ1-3	NA	TRBV29-1	CSVDAGGNTIYF	TGCAGCGTTGATGCAGGAGGGAACACCATATATTTT
NA	TRBJ2-3	TRBD2	TRBV2	CASSDGLAGTDTQYF	TGTGCCAGCAGTGATGGTCTAGCGGGCACAGATACGCAGTATTTT